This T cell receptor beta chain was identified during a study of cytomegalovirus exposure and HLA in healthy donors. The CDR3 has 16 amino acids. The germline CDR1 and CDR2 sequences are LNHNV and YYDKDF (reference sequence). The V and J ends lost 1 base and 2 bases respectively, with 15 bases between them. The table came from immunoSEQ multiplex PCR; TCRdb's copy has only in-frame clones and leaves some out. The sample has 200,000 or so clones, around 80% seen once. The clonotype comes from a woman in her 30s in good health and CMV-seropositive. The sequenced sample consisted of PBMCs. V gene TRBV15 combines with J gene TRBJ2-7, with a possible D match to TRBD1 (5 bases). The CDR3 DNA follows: TGTGCCACCAGCAGAGTTAGAATCGACAGTCCCTACGAGCAGTACTTC. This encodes CATSRVRIDSPYEQYF.